This TCR beta chain came from a study of regulatory T cells in long-lasting Graves disease. Overall study: It was over 5 years of antithyroid drugs, with positive TSH receptor antibodies, that meant persistent Graves' disease.

Building of the TCR beta libraries involved iRepertoire HTBI primers and Arm-PCR of CDR3 regions. TCRdb reprocessed the multiplex PCR reads via MiXCR and lists one record per CDR3 protein. The data show hundreds of thousands of distinct CDR3 sequences, roughly 21% seen once. This clonotype was observed a few times. As yet, its antigen is unknown. The study's findings and limits: Public clonotype sharing was higher in persistent than newly diagnosed patients. TRBV28, TRBJ1-2 and TRBJ2-5 were segments that persistent disease favored.

The ends were cut back, 2 bases at V and 2 bases at J, with 14 bases in the middle. The CDR3 covers 16 residues. Germline V gives CDR1 SGHKS, CDR2 YYEKEE (reference sequence). The time point denotes: persistent/refractory GD, antithyroid drugs over 5 years with positive TRAb. After RNA was extracted from PBMCs, the TCR library was made from it. Clinicians diagnosed Graves' disease using American Thyroid Association guidelines. The sequence derives from a female donor with Graves disease. Material: peripheral blood mononuclear cells (PBMCs), obtained when the disease was refractory, from a patient treated with antithyroid drugs. The chain recombines TRBV5-5 with TRBJ2-1; D uncertain. The CDR3 sequence is CASSFGAKRTYNEQFF. The CDR3 DNA reads TGTGCCAGCAGCTTTGGCGCCAAAAGAACCTACAATGAGCAGTTCTTC.